One sample yielded the 12 T cell receptor beta chains listed below, sequenced in a study of response to subunit inactivated influenza vaccine. TCRdb recomputed calls from the RT-PCR reads with MiXCR, one row per CDR3 protein. Of approximately 520,000 distinct CDR3 sequences listed, more than 15% are singletons. The source was CD4+ T cells sorted from PBMCs, collected roughly 24 months after vaccination. These receptors came from a man between 50 and 75 years old who received an inactivated influenza vaccine.

The rearrangement uses TRBV2 and TRBJ1-2; a weak D match, TRBD1 (5 bases). The V gene's germline CDR1 is SNHLY and CDR2 FYNNEI. The CDR3 consists of 14 residues. The V end was cut by 3 bases, the J end by 0 bases, with 8 bases between. The CDR3 nucleotides are TGTGCCAGCAGTGACAGGGCCACTAACTATGGCTACACCTTC. This gives the protein CASSDRATNYGYTF.

This clonotype was seen at least ten times. The V and J genes are TRBV27 and TRBJ1-2, with TRBD1 identical over 7 bases. J gave up 4 bases and V 3 bases, and 8 bases lay outside the gene matches. Germline assignment: CDR1 MNHEY and CDR2 SMNVEV (reference sequence). The CDR3 is made up of 15 amino acids. CDR3 DNA sequence: TGTGCCAGCAGTTTGTATCAGGGGGACATCTATGGCTACACCTTC. This encodes CASSLYQGDIYGYTF.

This clonotype has at least ten counts. In DNA, the CDR3 is TGCGCCAGCAGACAGGGGGCGCGGGGCACCGGGGAGCTGTTTTTT. Protein product: CASRQGARGTGELFF. This chain connects TRBV10-2 to TRBJ2-2; 9 bases fit TRBD1. J lost 4 bases, V lost 6 bases, and 6 bases had no gene match. Germline V gene sequence: CDR1 WSHSY, CDR2 SAAADI. The CDR3 loop spans 15 amino acids.

The sample holds a few counts of this clonotype. J is TRBJ2-7 and V is TRBV12-5; maybe TRBD2 (5 bases). The V end lost 6 bases, the J end lost 3 bases, and 15 bases lay between the germline ends. CDR1 LGHNT and CDR2 FRNRAP come from the germline V gene. The CDR3 loop spans 14 amino acids. This CDR3 reads CASGSKGALYEQYF. The CDR3 DNA sequence: TGTGCTAGTGGGTCCAAGGGAGCCCTCTACGAGCAGTACTTC.

The chain uses TRBV7-2 and TRBJ2-7, with TRBD1 matching 12 bases. CDR1 and CDR2 (germline): SGHTA, FQGNSA. This CDR3 comprises 13 residues. The V and J ends lost 5 bases and 8 bases, in that order; junction bases with no gene match: 4. The CDR3 coding sequence is TGTGCCAGCAGCCGCCGGGACAGGGGGCAGCAGTACTTC. Translation gives CASSRRDRGQQYF.

This clonotype was counted many times. This sequence joins TRBV5-1 and TRBJ2-1, with unresolved D. The germline V and J ends were trimmed by 0 bases and 0 bases, with 16 bases remaining between them. Germline V gene lookup returns CDR1 SGHRS and CDR2 YFSETQ. The CDR3 covers 18 residues. The CDR3 loop is CASSLAGPYKSSYNEQFF. CDR3 DNA: TGCGCCAGCAGCTTGGCGGGTCCATATAAAAGCTCCTACAATGAGCAGTTCTTC.

The V gene is TRBV5-5, the J gene TRBJ1-4, with D maybe TRBD1 (5 bases). The V gene's germline CDR1 is SGHKS and CDR2 YYEKEE (reference sequence). The CDR3 is made up of 16 amino acids. Trimming shortened V by 4 bases and J by 8 bases, and 21 bases separated the two germline ends. The CDR3 sequence: CASSPLGWAGQEKLFF. CDR3 in DNA: TGTGCCAGCAGCCCCCTGGGGTGGGCAGGGCAAGAAAAACTGTTTTTT.

The chain is built from TRBV12-3 or TRBV12-4 and TRBJ2-5; D is perhaps TRBD2 (6 bases). Trimming stripped 3 bases from V and 6 bases from J, with 11 bases between. CDR3 length: 13 residues. The CDR3 coding sequence is TGTGCCAGCAGTTTGGGACTTGCCAAGACCCAGTACTTC. Protein: CASSLGLAKTQYF.

This chain links TRBV7-9 with TRBJ2-7; D remains unclear. V lost 7 bases and J 0 bases, leaving 16 bases between the germline ends. CDR3 length: 15 residues. Germline-derived CDR1 and CDR2 are SEHNR and FQNEAQ (reference sequence). CDR3 sequence reads: CASTRLGISSYEQYF. DNA of the CDR3: TGTGCCAGCACCCGCCTGGGGATAAGCTCCTACGAGCAGTACTTC.

This chain connects TRBV20-1 to TRBJ2-3; the match to TRBD2 covers 8 bases. V gave up 5 bases and J gave up 2 bases; unmatched junction bases: 12. Germline V lookup: CDR1 DFQATT, CDR2 SNEGSKA (reference sequence). The CDR3 has 16 amino acids. CDR3 sequence (DNA): TGCAGTGCTGTAGACGGGGGGGCCAGGTCCACAGATACGCAGTATTTT. Residues: CSAVDGGARSTDTQYF.

This clonotype occurred a few times. This chain uses TRBV9 with TRBJ2-6, with D maybe TRBD2 (5 bases). Germline V lookup: CDR1 SGDLS, CDR2 YYNGEE. V shed 4 bases and J shed 3 bases, with 8 bases lying between them. This CDR3 region has 14 residues. Here the CDR3 reads CASSSRVGANVLTF. The CDR3 DNA follows: TGTGCCAGCAGCTCGAGGGTTGGGGCCAACGTCCTGACTTTC. Together with reference TRBV9 and TRBJ2-6, the CDR3 gives the full variable domain: DSGVTQTPKHLITATGQRVTLRCSPRSGDLSVYWYQQSLDQGLQFLIQYYNGEERAKGNILERFSAQQFPDLHSELNLSSLELGDSALYFCASSSRVGANVLTFGAGSRLTVL.

The chain carries TRBV20-1 and TRBJ2-7; D might be TRBD2 (5 bases). V was trimmed by 0 bases and J by 3 bases, leaving 12 bases between them. Germline-derived CDR1 and CDR2 are DFQATT and SNEGSKA (reference sequence). CDR3 size: 14 residues. This CDR3 reads CSARDRNGNYEQYF. The CDR3 DNA reads TGCAGTGCTAGAGATCGTAACGGGAACTACGAGCAGTACTTC.